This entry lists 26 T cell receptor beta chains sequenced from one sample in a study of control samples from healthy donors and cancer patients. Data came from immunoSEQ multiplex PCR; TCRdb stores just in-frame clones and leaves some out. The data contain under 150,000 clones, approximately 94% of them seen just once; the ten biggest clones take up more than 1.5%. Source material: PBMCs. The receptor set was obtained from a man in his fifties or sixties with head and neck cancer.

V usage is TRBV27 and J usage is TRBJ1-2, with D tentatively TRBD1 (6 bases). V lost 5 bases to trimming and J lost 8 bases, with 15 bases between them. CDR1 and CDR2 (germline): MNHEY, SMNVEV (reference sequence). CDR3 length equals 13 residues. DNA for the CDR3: TGTGCCAGCAGTGGGGGGGCCCTATGGGGCTACACCTTC. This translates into CASSGGALWGYTF.

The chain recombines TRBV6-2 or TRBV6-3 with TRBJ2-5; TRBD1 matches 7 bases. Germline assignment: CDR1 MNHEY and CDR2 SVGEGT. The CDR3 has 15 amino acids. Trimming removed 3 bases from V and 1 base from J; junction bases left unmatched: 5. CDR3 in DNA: TGTGCCAGCAGTTATTTAGGGGGCTCCCAAGAGACCCAGTACTTC. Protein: CASSYLGGSQETQYF.

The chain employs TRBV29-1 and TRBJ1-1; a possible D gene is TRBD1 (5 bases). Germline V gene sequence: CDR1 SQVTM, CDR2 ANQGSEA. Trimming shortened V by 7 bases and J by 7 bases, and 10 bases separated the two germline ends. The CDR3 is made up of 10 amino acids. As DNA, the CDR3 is TGCAGCGGGATAGACAGTGAAGCTTTCTTT. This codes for CSGIDSEAFF.

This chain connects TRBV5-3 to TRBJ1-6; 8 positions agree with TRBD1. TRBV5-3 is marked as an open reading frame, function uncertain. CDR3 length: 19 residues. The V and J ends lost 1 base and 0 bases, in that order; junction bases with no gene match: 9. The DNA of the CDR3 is TGTGCCAGAAGCTTGACCGGACAGGGCAAGGGCTCCTATAATTCACCCCTCCACTTT. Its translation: CARSLTGQGKGSYNSPLHF.

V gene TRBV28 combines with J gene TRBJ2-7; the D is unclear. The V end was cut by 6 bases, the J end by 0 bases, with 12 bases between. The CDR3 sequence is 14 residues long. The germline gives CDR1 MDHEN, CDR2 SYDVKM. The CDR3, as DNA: TGTGCCAGCAGAAGACTGGATGTCTCCTACGAGCAGTACTTC. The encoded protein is CASRRLDVSYEQYF.

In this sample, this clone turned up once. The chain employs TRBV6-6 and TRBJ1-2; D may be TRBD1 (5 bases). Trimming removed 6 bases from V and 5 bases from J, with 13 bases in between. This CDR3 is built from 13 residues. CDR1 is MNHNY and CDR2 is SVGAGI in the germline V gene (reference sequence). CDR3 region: CASSPDSLYGYTF. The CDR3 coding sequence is TGTGCCAGCAGCCCCGACAGTCTTTATGGCTACACCTTC.

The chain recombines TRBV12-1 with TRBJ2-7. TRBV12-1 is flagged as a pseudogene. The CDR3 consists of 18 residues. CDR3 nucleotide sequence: TGTGCCAGCAGCTCTAGCCCGCCCGAACTCACAGGCCCCTACGAGCAGTACTTC. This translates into CASSSSPPELTGPYEQYF.

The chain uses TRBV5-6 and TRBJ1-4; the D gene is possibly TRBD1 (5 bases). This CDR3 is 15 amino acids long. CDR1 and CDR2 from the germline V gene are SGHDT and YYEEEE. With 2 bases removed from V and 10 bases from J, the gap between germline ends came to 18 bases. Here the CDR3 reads CASSFQGAPVPKLFF. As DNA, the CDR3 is TGTGCCAGCAGCTTTCAAGGGGCACCCGTACCAAAACTGTTTTTT.

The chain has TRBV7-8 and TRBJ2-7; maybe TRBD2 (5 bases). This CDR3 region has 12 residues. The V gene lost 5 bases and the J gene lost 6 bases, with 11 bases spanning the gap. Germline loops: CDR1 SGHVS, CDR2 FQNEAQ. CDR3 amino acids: CASSPPGSEQYF. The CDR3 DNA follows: TGTGCCAGCAGCCCGCCGGGGTCCGAGCAGTACTTC.

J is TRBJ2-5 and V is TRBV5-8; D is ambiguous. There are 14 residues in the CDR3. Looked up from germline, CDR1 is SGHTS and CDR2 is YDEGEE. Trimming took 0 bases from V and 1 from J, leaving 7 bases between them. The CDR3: CASSLDTVQETQYF. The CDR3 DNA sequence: TGTGCCAGCAGCTTGGACACGGTCCAAGAGACCCAGTACTTC.

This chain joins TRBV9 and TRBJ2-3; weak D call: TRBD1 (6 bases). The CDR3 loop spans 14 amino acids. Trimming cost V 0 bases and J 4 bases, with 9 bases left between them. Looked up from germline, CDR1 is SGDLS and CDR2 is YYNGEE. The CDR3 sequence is CASSVDAGADTQYF. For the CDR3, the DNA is TGTGCCAGCAGCGTAGACGCAGGGGCAGATACGCAGTATTTT.

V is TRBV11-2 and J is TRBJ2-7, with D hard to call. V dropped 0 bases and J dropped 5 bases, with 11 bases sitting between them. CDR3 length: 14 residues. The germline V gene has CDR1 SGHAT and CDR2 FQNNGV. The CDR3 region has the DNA TGTGCCAGCAGCTTAGATACCGTGGCACACGAGCAGTACTTC. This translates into CASSLDTVAHEQYF.

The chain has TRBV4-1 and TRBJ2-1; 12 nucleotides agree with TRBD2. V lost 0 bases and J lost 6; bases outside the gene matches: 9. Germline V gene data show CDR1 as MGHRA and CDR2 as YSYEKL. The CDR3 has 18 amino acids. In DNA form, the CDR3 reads TGCGCCAGCAGCCAAGAAAGGCTAGCGGGGGGGCAAGGCAATGAGCAGTTCTTC. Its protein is CASSQERLAGGQGNEQFF.

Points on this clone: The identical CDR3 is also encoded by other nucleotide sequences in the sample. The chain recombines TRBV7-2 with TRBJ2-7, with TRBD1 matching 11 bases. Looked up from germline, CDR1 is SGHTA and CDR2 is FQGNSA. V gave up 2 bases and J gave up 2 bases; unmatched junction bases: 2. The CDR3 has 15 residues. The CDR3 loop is CASSLRTGGTYEQYF. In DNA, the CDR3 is TGTGCCAGCAGCTTAAGGACAGGGGGCACCTACGAGCAGTACTTC.

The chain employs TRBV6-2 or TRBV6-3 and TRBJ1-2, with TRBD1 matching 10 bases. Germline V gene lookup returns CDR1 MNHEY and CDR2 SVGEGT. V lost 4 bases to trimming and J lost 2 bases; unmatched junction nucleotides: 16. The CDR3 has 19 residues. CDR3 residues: CASSFLTTGTGARNYGYTF. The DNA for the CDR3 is TGTGCCAGCAGTTTCCTCACCACCGGGACAGGGGCAAGAAACTATGGCTACACCTTC.

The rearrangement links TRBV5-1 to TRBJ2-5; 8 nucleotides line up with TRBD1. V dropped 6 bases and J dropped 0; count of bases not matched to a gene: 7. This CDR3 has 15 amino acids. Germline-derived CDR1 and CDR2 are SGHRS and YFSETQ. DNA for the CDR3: TGCGCCAGCACTTTTGGGGACAGGTACCAAGAGACCCAGTACTTC. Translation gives CASTFGDRYQETQYF.

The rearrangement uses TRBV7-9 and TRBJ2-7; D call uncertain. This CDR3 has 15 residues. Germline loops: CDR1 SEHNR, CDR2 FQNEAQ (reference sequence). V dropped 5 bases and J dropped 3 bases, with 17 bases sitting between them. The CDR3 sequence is CASSPVGSRNYEQYF. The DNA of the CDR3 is TGTGCCAGCAGCCCAGTCGGGTCACGAAACTACGAGCAGTACTTC.

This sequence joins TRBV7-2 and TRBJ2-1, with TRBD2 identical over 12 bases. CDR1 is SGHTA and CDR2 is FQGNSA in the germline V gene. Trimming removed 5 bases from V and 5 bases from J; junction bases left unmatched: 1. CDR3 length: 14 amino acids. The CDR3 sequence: CASSGLAGNNEQFF. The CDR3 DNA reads TGTGCCAGCAGCGGACTAGCGGGGAACAATGAGCAGTTCTTC.

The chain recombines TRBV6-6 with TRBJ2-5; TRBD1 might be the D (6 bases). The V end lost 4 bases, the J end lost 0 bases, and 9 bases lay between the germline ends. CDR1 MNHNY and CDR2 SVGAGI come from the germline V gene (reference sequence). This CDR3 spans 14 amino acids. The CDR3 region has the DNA TGTGCCAGCAGTTCGACAGGCGACCAAGAGACCCAGTACTTC. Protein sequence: CASSSTGDQETQYF.

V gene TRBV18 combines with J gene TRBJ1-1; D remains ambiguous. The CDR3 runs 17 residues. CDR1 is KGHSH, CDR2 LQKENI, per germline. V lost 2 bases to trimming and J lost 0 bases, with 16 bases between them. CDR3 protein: CASSPLGNTPLNTEAFF. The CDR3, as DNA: TGTGCCAGCTCACCATTGGGGAACACCCCACTGAACACTGAAGCTTTCTTT.

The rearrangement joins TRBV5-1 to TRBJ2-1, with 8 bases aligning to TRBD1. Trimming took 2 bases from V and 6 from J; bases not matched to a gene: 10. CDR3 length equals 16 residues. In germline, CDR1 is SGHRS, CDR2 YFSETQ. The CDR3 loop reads CASSLPPGGVGNEQFF. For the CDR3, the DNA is TGCGCCAGCAGCTTACCCCCAGGGGGCGTCGGCAATGAGCAGTTCTTC.

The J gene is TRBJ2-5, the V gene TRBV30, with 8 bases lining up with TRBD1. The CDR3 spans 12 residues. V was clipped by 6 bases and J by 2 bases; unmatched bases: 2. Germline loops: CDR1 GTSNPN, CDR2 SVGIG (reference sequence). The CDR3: CACRQGQETQYF. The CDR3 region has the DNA TGTGCCTGCCGACAGGGGCAAGAGACCCAGTACTTC. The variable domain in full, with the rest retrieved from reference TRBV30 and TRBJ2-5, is SQTIHQWPATLVQPVGSPLSLECTVEGTSNPNLYWYRQAAGRGLQLLFYSVGIGQISSEVPQNLSASRPQDRQFILSSKKLLLSDSGFYLCACRQGQETQYFGPGTRLLVL.

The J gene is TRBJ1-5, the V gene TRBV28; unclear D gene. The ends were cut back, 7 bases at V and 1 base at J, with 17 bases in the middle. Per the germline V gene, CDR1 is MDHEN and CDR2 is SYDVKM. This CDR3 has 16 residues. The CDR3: CASTVGGSRSNQPQHF. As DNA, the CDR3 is TGTGCCAGCACCGTAGGAGGTAGTAGGAGCAATCAGCCCCAGCATTTT. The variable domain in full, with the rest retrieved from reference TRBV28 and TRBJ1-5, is DVKVTQSSRYLVKRTGEKVFLECVQDMDHENMFWYRQDPGLGLRLIYFSYDVKMKEKGDIPEGYSVSREKKERFSLILESASTNQTSMYLCASTVGGSRSNQPQHFGDGTRLSIL.

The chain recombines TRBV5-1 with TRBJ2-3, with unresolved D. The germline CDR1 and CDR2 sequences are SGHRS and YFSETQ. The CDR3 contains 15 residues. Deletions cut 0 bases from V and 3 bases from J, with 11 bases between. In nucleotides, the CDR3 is TGCGCCAGCAGCTTGGCCCTAGGTAGTACAGATACGCAGTATTTT. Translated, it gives CASSLALGSTDTQYF.

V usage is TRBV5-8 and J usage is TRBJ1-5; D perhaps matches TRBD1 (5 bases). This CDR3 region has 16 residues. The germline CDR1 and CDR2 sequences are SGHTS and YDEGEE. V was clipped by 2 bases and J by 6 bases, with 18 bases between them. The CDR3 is CASSLQVSAVSQPQHF. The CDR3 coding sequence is TGTGCCAGCAGCTTACAGGTCTCCGCGGTGAGTCAGCCCCAGCATTTT.

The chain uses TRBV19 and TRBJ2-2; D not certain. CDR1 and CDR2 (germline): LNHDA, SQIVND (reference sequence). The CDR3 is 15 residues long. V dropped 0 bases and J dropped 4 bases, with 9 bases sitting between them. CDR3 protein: CASSIDWGGTGELFF. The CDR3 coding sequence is TGTGCCAGTAGTATAGATTGGGGTGGCACCGGGGAGCTGTTTTTT.